This note documents a single TCR beta chain sequence. Its antigen is unknown. The record has no base qualities; no much larger clone is one base away. This entry belongs to a study of blood T cell repertoires in COVID-19 (TCRdb year 2020). With regard to the full study: Collaborator samples came from the United States, Italy and Spain and covered acute and convalescent phases of COVID-19. The repertoires were released in a freely available public database intended as a resource for research on the immune response to SARS-CoV-2. Where available, HLA class I and class II types were obtained from metadata supplied by the sample provider rather than from assay-based typing. Subjects who had been exposed to COVID-19, were actively infected with it, or had recovered from it provided the deeply sampled blood TCRbeta repertoires that made up the dataset. The prospective study material was composed of cDNA or gDNA derived from T cells, B-cell-depleted T cells, or PBMCs. A de-identified subject ID, COVID-19 status, age in years and sex were almost always included in the sample metadata. The samples were drawn from the first 160 participants of the ongoing ImmuneRACE study and from 1,254 subjects provided by 6 global collaborators.

Each collaborating institution followed its own protocols to collect whole blood in K2EDTA tubes. For TCRbeta analysis, collaborators shipped samples in one of three forms: frozen whole blood, isolated PBMCs, or DNA extracted from either of those sample types. What the study reported, not specific to this receptor: The quantity of clinical and demographic metadata differed by source and by participant and was supplied without curation.

The immunoSEQ Assay, a bias-controlled multiplex PCR, was used to amplify TCRbeta CDR3 regions from genomic DNA. The source study handled its data this way. The number of nucleated cells in each sample was estimated by amplification of reference gene primers within the assay. To quantify the absolute abundance of each unique TCRbeta CDR3 rearrangement, sequence reads were collapsed and filtered. For each sample, productive Simpson clonality was calculated as the square root of Simpson's diversity index over productive rearrangements. As stored in TCRdb, this immuneACCESS dataset retains in-frame rearrangements with V and J assigned. A fraction of the clones does not appear; measured against another copy, unresolved V genes explain less than half of the discrepancy, and the remainder lacks a known reason. Clone size and V and J calls were adopted from that table, with D and trimming inferred from the DNA. The sample contains 90,000 or so clones, 90% of them found a single time. 4.3% of the sample rests with the top ten.

V is clipped by 10 bases and J by 2 bases, and the sequence between their germline boundaries is 8 bases long. From a lookup of the germline V gene, CDR1 and CDR2 are MDHEN and SYDVKM. There are 11 amino acids in the CDR3, from cysteine to phenylalanine inclusive. Of the read, only the CDR3 DNA is kept; its 33 bases are in frame from base 1. The chain couples TRBV28 to TRBJ1-2, with TRBD1 as a weak D call on 5 bases. The sequencing input was peripheral blood. This TCR was sampled from a woman of 80 years or more with active or convalescent COVID-19. The CDR3 amino acid sequence is: CAIAGNYGYTF. The bases read TGTGCCATAGCAGGGAACTATGGCTACACCTTC.